One and the same sample provided the 20 T cell receptor beta chains below, sequenced in a study of T cells in Graves' hyperthyroidism and ophthalmopathy. Amplification of TCR beta CDR3 regions used RNA as the template. During a first-round RT-PCR of the TCR CDR3, the HTBI primer set was used. In TCRdb, the multiplex PCR reads were re-called with MiXCR into one record per CDR3 protein. The repertoire holds about 320,000 distinct CDR3 sequences, with approximately 17% as singletons. Sequencing used blood. These receptors all come from a man between 25 and 39 years old with Graves' hyperthyroidism.

This clonotype turned up a few times. The gene calls are TRBV7-3 and TRBJ2-4; D unresolved. The germline V and J ends were trimmed by 3 bases and 6 bases, with 12 bases remaining between them. The length of the CDR3 is 14 residues. Germline CDR1 and CDR2: SGHTA and FQGTGA. The CDR3 DNA sequence: TGTGCCAGCAGCTTGGACGGGCCTGGAAACATTCAGTACTTC. It codes for CASSLDGPGNIQYF.

The V gene is TRBV28, the J gene TRBJ2-1, with D possibly TRBD1 on 5 matching bases. The CDR3 contains 13 residues. The germline CDR1 and CDR2 sequences are MDHEN and SYDVKM. Trimming removed 7 bases from V and 8 bases from J, with 15 bases in between. CDR3: CASTGFKGDEQFF. CDR3 coding DNA: TGTGCCAGCACAGGGTTCAAAGGCGATGAGCAGTTCTTC.

Points on this clonotype: Compared with germline, one end of the junction differs, possibly owing to a read error. This chain links TRBV10-3 with TRBJ2-1; unclear D gene. In germline, CDR1 is ENHRY, CDR2 SYGVKD. The CDR3 covers 12 residues. In nucleotides, the CDR3 is TGTGCCATCAGTGAGAGGTACACTGAGCAGTTCTTC. It specifies CAISERYTEQFF.

This clonotype was recorded at least ten times. V and J are TRBV27 and TRBJ2-1; 9 nucleotides align to TRBD2. This CDR3 is 15 amino acids long. Germline-derived CDR1 and CDR2 are MNHEY and SMNVEV (reference sequence). J gave up 7 bases and V 4 bases, and 8 bases lay outside the gene matches. The CDR3 is CASSSGSLAGNEQFF. The CDR3 DNA reads as TGTGCCAGCAGTTCAGGTAGTCTAGCGGGAAATGAGCAGTTCTTC.

The gene calls are TRBV6-2 or TRBV6-3 and TRBJ2-3; 8 bases are a match to TRBD2. V was pared by 0 bases and J by 0 bases, with 8 bases of the junction left unmatched. The CDR3 is made up of 18 amino acids. The germline CDR1 and CDR2 sequences are MNHEY and SVGEGT. The CDR3 sequence: CASSYSYSAGGSTDTQYF. In DNA form, the CDR3 reads TGTGCCAGCAGTTACTCGTATTCCGCGGGGGGTAGCACAGATACGCAGTATTTT.

This clonotype was counted between two and nine times. The V gene is TRBV6-1, the J gene TRBJ1-1, with D tentatively TRBD1 (6 bases). The V gene's germline CDR1 is MNHNS and CDR2 SASEGT. V was clipped by 7 bases and J by 10 bases, with 19 bases between them. The CDR3 totals 13 residues. CDR3 residues: CASTQGISGGAFF. DNA of the CDR3: TGTGCCAGCACTCAGGGGATCTCGGGGGGAGCTTTCTTT.

There are many counts of this clonotype. The chain has TRBV5-5 and TRBJ1-5; maybe TRBD1 (5 bases). Trimming removed 4 bases at V and 6 bases at J, with 11 bases between. Germline V CDR1 and CDR2: SGHKS, YYEKEE (reference sequence). The CDR3 loop spans 13 amino acids. The DNA of the CDR3 is TGTGCCAGCAGCGACGGGGGGGGTCAGCCCCAGCATTTT. It encodes CASSDGGGQPQHF.

This clonotype was observed at least ten times. This chain connects TRBV5-1 to TRBJ1-1; 8 nucleotides agree with TRBD1. Germline trimming cut 4 bases from V and 6 bases from J; bases unmatched to any gene: 8. Germline loops: CDR1 SGHRS, CDR2 YFSETQ. This CDR3 is 14 amino acids long. The chain's CDR3 is CASSLSTGGAEAFF. In DNA, the CDR3 is TGCGCCAGCAGCCTCTCCACAGGGGGGGCTGAAGCTTTCTTT.

This chain uses TRBV28 with TRBJ2-2; a weak D match, TRBD2 (6 bases). The CDR3 totals 17 residues. CDR1 MDHEN and CDR2 SYDVKM come from the germline V gene. Trimming took off 2 bases at V and 0 bases at J, with 13 bases between the two ends. CDR3 sequence: CASSLAASDPNTGELFF. Written as DNA, the CDR3 is TGTGCCAGCAGTTTAGCGGCTAGCGATCCGAACACCGGGGAGCTGTTTTTT.

The table lists this clonotype with many counts. V and J are TRBV30 and TRBJ2-1; D is unclear. The CDR3 is 11 residues long. V was cut by 2 bases and J by 8 bases, with 7 bases left in between. CDR1 and CDR2 (germline): GTSNPN, SVGIG (reference sequence). CDR3 sequence reads: CAWSTFDEQFF. For the CDR3, the DNA is TGTGCCTGGAGTACATTCGATGAGCAGTTCTTC.

This clonotype was observed at least ten times. This chain uses TRBV7-3 with TRBJ2-1; 10 bases match TRBD2. The ends lost 0 bases at V and 0 bases at J; junction bases unmatched: 11. Germline V gives CDR1 SGHTA, CDR2 FQGTGA. The CDR3 has 20 residues. CDR3 sequence reads: CASSLTETSGYPSSYNEQFF. CDR3 nucleotides: TGTGCCAGCAGCTTAACGGAGACTAGCGGGTACCCCTCCTCCTACAATGAGCAGTTCTTC.

There are many counts of this clonotype. The chain joins TRBV20-1 to TRBJ2-1; 8 bases line up with TRBD2. J lost 10 bases, V lost 0 bases, and 14 bases had no gene match. Germline V CDR1 and CDR2: DFQATT, SNEGSKA (reference sequence). This CDR3 is built from 16 residues. The CDR3 spells CSARDILRGGINEQFF. In nucleotides, the CDR3 is TGCAGTGCTAGAGATATTTTACGGGGGGGAATCAACGAGCAGTTCTTC.

This chain joins TRBV6-1 and TRBJ1-5; 8 nucleotides match TRBD1. With V trimmed by 8 bases and J by 6 bases, 9 bases remained unmatched. This CDR3 is built from 14 residues. Germline-derived CDR1 and CDR2 are MNHNS and SASEGT. The CDR3 loop reads CASGAGGAVQPQHF. The CDR3, as DNA: TGTGCCAGCGGGGCAGGGGGCGCGGTTCAGCCCCAGCATTTT.

In this sample, this clonotype turned up many times. J is TRBJ2-1 and V is TRBV27; D is unclear. The CDR3 has 12 amino acids. Germline V gene sequence: CDR1 MNHEY, CDR2 SMNVEV (reference sequence). Trimming cost V 4 bases and J 7 bases, with 8 bases left between them. In nucleotides, the CDR3 is TGTGCCAGCAGTTCCCCGACTAATGAGCAGTTCTTC. Protein sequence: CASSSPTNEQFF.

This clonotype occurred a few times. The genes are TRBV24-1 and TRBJ2-4; D might be TRBD1 (5 bases). Germline assignment: CDR1 KGHDR and CDR2 SFDVKD. The CDR3 length is 15 residues. The germline V and J ends were trimmed by 8 bases and 1 base, with 14 bases remaining between them. The CDR3 region is CATIQDIGAKNIQYF. DNA of the CDR3: TGTGCCACCATTCAGGACATCGGGGCCAAAAACATTCAGTACTTC.

This clonotype was counted between two and nine times. In DNA form, the CDR3 reads TGTGCCAGCAGCTTCGGGGGCGGGAGCACTAGCACAGATACGCAGTATTTT. Translated: CASSFGGGSTSTDTQYF. The chain is built from TRBV7-3 and TRBJ2-3, with a possible D match to TRBD2 (7 bases). The ends were cut back, 3 bases at V and 0 bases at J, with 16 bases in the middle. Germline CDR1 SGHTA, CDR2 FQGTGA. The CDR3 runs to 17 residues.

This clonotype occurred many times. The V and J genes are TRBV10-3 and TRBJ2-7, with D possibly being TRBD1 (5 bases). Trimming cost V 3 bases and J 6 bases, with 24 bases left between them. The germline V gene encodes CDR1 ENHRY and CDR2 SYGVKD. The CDR3 totals 17 residues. CDR3 DNA: TGTGCCATCAGTGACATCAGGGATCCCCGGTCCGTCACCGAGCAGTACTTC. It codes for CAISDIRDPRSVTEQYF.

This clonotype was detected a few times. The V gene is TRBV3-1, the J gene TRBJ2-5; D possibly matches TRBD1 or TRBD2 (6 bases each). There are 15 residues in the CDR3. Germline V lookup: CDR1 LGHDT, CDR2 YNNKEL (reference sequence). Trimming removed 1 base from V and 9 bases from J, with 18 bases in between. As DNA, the CDR3 is TGTGCCAGCAGCCAAGGGGCAGGACCGGGGGCGGCCCAGTACTTC. This codes for CASSQGAGPGAAQYF.

This clonotype was seen at least ten times. This chain links TRBV5-1 with TRBJ2-1; tentatively, D is TRBD1 or TRBD2 (5 bases each). V gave up 7 bases and J gave up 9 bases, with 23 bases separating them. Germline CDR1 reads SGHRS; CDR2 reads YFSETQ. The CDR3 consists of 15 residues. CDR3 sequence reads: CASARGSSIRGEQFF. Written as DNA, the CDR3 is TGCGCCAGCGCCCGGGGTAGCTCGATTAGGGGTGAGCAGTTCTTC.

The genes are TRBV20-1 and TRBJ2-7; a weak D match, TRBD2 (5 bases). V was shortened by 3 bases and J by 3 bases, with 9 bases between the two germline ends. The CDR3 totals 12 residues. Germline assignment: CDR1 DFQATT and CDR2 SNEGSKA (reference sequence). The CDR3 protein is CSASRSDYEQYF. CDR3 nucleotides: TGCAGTGCTAGTCGTAGCGACTACGAGCAGTACTTC.